Each of the 24 T cell receptor beta chains below was sequenced from the same sample in a study of read filtering for tumor transcriptome and immune sequencing. The library was built from about 370 ng RNA with molecular barcoded adaptors for alpha/delta and beta/gamma chains. Using its own MiXCR run on the reads, TCRdb lists one record per CDR3 protein. Of about 40,000 distinct CDR3 sequences listed, approximately 14% are singletons. The sample consisted of a population of CD138-negative cells sorted from bone marrow. The receptors shown here come from a donor at least 40 years old with multiple myeloma.

This clonotype was counted ten times or more. The chain joins TRBV20-1 to TRBJ2-7; possibly TRBD1 or TRBD2 for D (5 bases each). This CDR3 is built from 14 residues. Germline V gene lookup returns CDR1 DFQATT and CDR2 SNEGSKA (reference sequence). Trimming took off 1 base at V and 5 bases at J, with 15 bases between the two ends. The CDR3 is CSARGSLGTHEQYF. The CDR3 nucleotides are TGCAGTGCTAGAGGGTCGCTAGGGACCCACGAGCAGTACTTC.

This clonotype was seen many times. V and J are TRBV29-1 and TRBJ2-3; 8 positions match TRBD2. The germline V gene encodes CDR1 SQVTM and CDR2 ANQGSEA. The J segment lost 7 bases and the V segment lost 3 bases, leaving 9 bases of the junction unmatched. CDR3 size: 14 residues. The CDR3 loop reads CSVDTSGSRNTQYF. CDR3 nucleotide sequence: TGCAGCGTTGATACTAGCGGCTCAAGAAATACGCAGTATTTT.

This clonotype was counted at least ten times. The chain joins TRBV5-1 to TRBJ2-7, with 8 bases that match TRBD2. Germline lookup yields CDR1 SGHRS and CDR2 YFSETQ. V dropped 0 bases and J dropped 1; count of bases not matched to a gene: 3. CDR3 length equals 15 residues. CDR3 bases: TGCGCCAGCAGCTTGGAGCGGGGGAGTTCCTACGAGCAGTACTTC. Protein sequence: CASSLERGSSYEQYF.

As to this clonotype: This could be a read error, since a much larger clone is one nucleotide away. The chain recombines TRBV10-3 with TRBJ2-1; 7 bases agree with TRBD2. From germline, CDR1 is ENHRY and CDR2 SYGVKD. V was clipped by 4 bases and J by 9 bases; unmatched bases: 12. The CDR3 contains 15 residues. CDR3 in amino acids: CAISGAGTIHSEQFF. DNA of the CDR3: TGTGCCATCAGTGGGGCCGGGACTATCCACAGTGAGCAGTTCTTC.

This sequence joins TRBV5-1 and TRBJ2-7; TRBD1 matches at 7 bases. The CDR3 sequence is 13 residues long. V shed 1 base and J 5 bases; nucleotides not matched to a gene: 3. Per the germline V gene, CDR1 is SGHRS and CDR2 is YFSETQ. The CDR3 nucleotides read TGCGCCAGCAGCTTGTGGACAGGAAACGAGCAGTACTTC. Residues: CASSLWTGNEQYF.

The chain employs TRBV2 and TRBJ1-6; weak D call: TRBD1 (6 bases). Trimming cost V 8 bases and J 9 bases, with 14 bases left between them. The CDR3 is 13 residues long. Germline V gives CDR1 SNHLY, CDR2 FYNNEI. The DNA for the CDR3 is TGTGCCAGCCGGGACACCGGTGGTTCACCCCTCCACTTT. Its protein is CASRDTGGSPLHF. The full variable domain, its missing parts supplied by reference TRBV2 and TRBJ1-6, is EPEVTQTPSHQVTQMGQEVILRCVPISNHLYFYWYRQILGQKVEFLVSFYNNEISEKSEIFDDQFSVERPDGSNFTLKIRSTKLEDSAMYFCASRDTGGSPLHFGNGTRLTVT.

This clonotype was recorded a few times. V and J are TRBV5-1 and TRBJ1-5; TRBD1 might be the D (6 bases). The CDR3 has 15 amino acids. Germline CDR1 reads SGHRS; CDR2 reads YFSETQ. The ends were cut back, 4 bases at V and 4 bases at J, with 15 bases in the middle. CDR3 in DNA: TGCGCCAGCAGCGAAACGGGACAATCTAATCAGCCCCAGCATTTT. Translation: CASSETGQSNQPQHF.

This clonotype was observed many times. This chain links TRBV7-6 with TRBJ1-5; D uncertain. CDR3 length: 16 residues. V lost 1 base and J lost 1, with 11 bases in between. Germline assignment: CDR1 SGHVS and CDR2 FNYEAQ. The chain's CDR3 is CASSLEVPGSNQPQHF. For the CDR3, the DNA is TGTGCCAGCAGCTTAGAAGTTCCGGGGAGCAATCAGCCCCAGCATTTT.

Ten or more counts support this clonotype. The J gene is TRBJ1-3, the V gene TRBV6-6; 9 nucleotides align to TRBD1. J was trimmed by 1 base and V by 6 bases; bases with no gene match: 4. Germline V gene sequence: CDR1 MNHNY, CDR2 SVGAGI (reference sequence). The CDR3 has 15 amino acids. The CDR3 region has the DNA TGTGCCAGCAGCCCGACAGGGGGTTCTGGAAACACCATATATTTT. Protein: CASSPTGGSGNTIYF.

This clonotype was counted at least ten times. This rearrangement joins TRBV27 to TRBJ2-7, with 8 bases fitting TRBD1. The trim removed 5 bases at V and 2 bases at J, leaving 5 bases unmatched. This CDR3 is 14 amino acids long. Germline V CDR1 and CDR2: MNHEY, SMNVEV (reference sequence). The CDR3 is CASSRPGQAYEQYF. CDR3 DNA: TGTGCCAGCAGTAGACCGGGACAGGCCTACGAGCAGTACTTC.

Ten or more counts support this clonotype. The chain combines TRBV18 with TRBJ2-7; D possibly corresponds to TRBD1 (5 bases). Between the trimmed V and J ends, which lost 3 bases and 4 bases, there was a span of 13 bases. CDR3 size: 14 residues. CDR1 and CDR2 from the germline V gene are KGHSH and LQKENI. The CDR3 region is CASSPSKGLYEQYF. DNA for the CDR3: TGTGCCAGCTCACCCTCGAAGGGGTTGTACGAGCAGTACTTC.

This clonotype came up many times. The V gene is TRBV15, the J gene TRBJ2-5; D not resolved. Germline CDR1 and CDR2: LNHNV and YYDKDF (reference sequence). The CDR3 is 12 residues long. The V end lost 5 bases, the J end lost 1 base, and 5 bases lay between the germline ends. CDR3 residues: CATSLPQETQYF. The CDR3 DNA is TGTGCCACCAGCCTTCCCCAAGAGACCCAGTACTTC.

This clonotype came up many times. V and J are TRBV12-5 and TRBJ2-1; D is unclear. V was shortened by 3 bases and J by 0 bases, with 9 bases between the two germline ends. The CDR3 totals 15 residues. Per germline, CDR1 LGHNT and CDR2 FRNRAP. In DNA, the CDR3 is TGTGCTAGTGGTTTCAGCCCAAGCTCCTACAATGAGCAGTTCTTC. Amino acids: CASGFSPSSYNEQFF.

Concerning this clonotype: Since the CDR3 does not end with the conserved phenylalanine or tryptophan, this likely comes from a read error. This chain uses TRBV7-9 with TRBJ2-7, with 14 bases aligning to TRBD2. The CDR3 is 14 residues long. Trimming cost V 5 bases and J 5 bases; bases outside gene matches: 2. Per the germline V gene, CDR1 is SEHNR and CDR2 is FQNEAQ (reference sequence). CDR3 nucleotide sequence: TGTGCCAGCAGCGGACTAGCGGGAGGAAACGAGCAGTACCTC. Protein product: CASSGLAGGNEQYL.

Ten or more counts support this clonotype. The V and J genes are TRBV20-1 and TRBJ2-1; 7 nucleotides agree with TRBD2. The germline V gene encodes CDR1 DFQATT and CDR2 SNEGSKA (reference sequence). CDR3 length: 14 residues. Losses at the gene ends were 6 bases for V and 7 bases for J; bases not matched to a gene: 12. The CDR3 nucleotides are TGCAGTGCCTTTCTAGCGGCGGGTAAAAATGAGCAGTTCTTC. Encoded protein: CSAFLAAGKNEQFF.

By proportion, this clonotype is medium-sized. This chain connects TRBV29-1 to TRBJ2-1, with 7 bases that match TRBD2. The CDR3 length is 17 residues. CDR1 and CDR2 from the germline V gene are SQVTM and ANQGSEA. V dropped 0 bases and J dropped 1; count of bases not matched to a gene: 9. CDR3 amino acids: CSVEDGGRKGSYNEQFF. CDR3 nucleotide sequence: TGCAGCGTTGAAGACGGCGGGAGAAAGGGATCCTACAATGAGCAGTTCTTC.

This clonotype has ten or more counts. The V gene is TRBV4-1, the J gene TRBJ2-1; 9 positions agree with TRBD2. Germline values: CDR1 MGHRA, CDR2 YSYEKL. The V segment lost 5 bases and the J segment 0 bases; nucleotides outside the gene matches: 8. The CDR3 contains 17 residues. This CDR3 is CASSSLSGRLSYNEQFF. The CDR3 coding sequence is TGCGCCAGCAGCTCCCTGAGCGGGAGGCTCTCCTACAATGAGCAGTTCTTC.

This clonotype was counted ten times or more. J is TRBJ2-3 and V is TRBV2; D unclear. The V end was cut by 2 bases, the J end by 11 bases, with 11 bases between. The CDR3 runs 12 residues. The germline gives CDR1 SNHLY, CDR2 FYNNEI. In nucleotides, the CDR3 is TGTGCCAGCAGTGAACCATTAGACCGGCAGTATTTT. Amino acids: CASSEPLDRQYF.

In its sample, this clonotype was seen a few times. The junction and the germline gene differ at one end; a read error may be behind it. The rearrangement uses TRBV5-1 and TRBJ2-5; D not resolved. The germline gives CDR1 SGHRS, CDR2 YFSETQ. The CDR3 has 16 residues. The CDR3 reads CASSLGAASYQEAQYF. The CDR3 DNA follows: TGCGCCAGCAGCTTGGGTGCGGCCTCGTACCAAGAGGCCCAGTACTTC.

This clonotype was counted many times. The chain uses TRBV30 and TRBJ1-1; D unresolved. CDR1 GTSNPN and CDR2 SVGIG come from the germline V gene (reference sequence). V was pared by 0 bases and J by 8 bases, with 7 bases between. The CDR3 totals 11 residues. The CDR3 sequence is CAWSVGTEAFF. CDR3 bases: TGTGCCTGGAGTGTGGGAACAGAAGCTTTCTTT.

The rearrangement links TRBV27 to TRBJ1-5; 8 bases fit TRBD1. Per germline, CDR1 MNHEY and CDR2 SMNVEV (reference sequence). The CDR3 totals 16 residues. Trimming removed 10 bases from V and 9 bases from J; junction bases left unmatched: 20. The CDR3 bases are TGTGCCATCAAGGCGACAGGGGTTGGGGGTAGTCCGCCCCAGCATTTT. It yields the protein CAIKATGVGGSPPQHF.

Comment on this clonotype: It is likely a read error, because the conserved phenylalanine at the end of the CDR3 is missing. The V and J genes are TRBV20-1 and TRBJ2-6; D call uncertain. This CDR3 has 15 amino acids. The germline gives CDR1 DFQATT, CDR2 SNEGSKA (reference sequence). Trimming left V 5 bases short and J 0 bases short, with 11 bases between. This CDR3 is CSASDPGSGANVLTS. As DNA, the CDR3 is TGCAGTGCTTCCGACCCTGGCTCTGGGGCCAACGTCCTGACTTCC.

This clonotype showed up many times. This rearrangement joins TRBV7-3 to TRBJ2-2; D gene ambiguous. Trimming cost V 1 base and J 0 bases, with 9 bases left between them. Germline V gene data show CDR1 as SGHTA and CDR2 as FQGTGA. The CDR3 extends over 16 amino acids. CDR3 in DNA: TGTGCCAGCAGCTTAAATGGCGGATCGAACACCGGGGAGCTGTTTTTT. Its protein is CASSLNGGSNTGELFF.

This clonotype has ten or more counts. V gene TRBV20-1 combines with J gene TRBJ2-7; 12 bases agree with TRBD2. Germline V gene sequence: CDR1 DFQATT, CDR2 SNEGSKA (reference sequence). Trimming at V came to 6 bases and at J to 0 bases, leaving 15 bases not matched to a gene. The length of the CDR3 is 18 residues. This CDR3 reads CSAKGGLAGRTSSYEQYF. Here the CDR3 DNA reads TGCAGTGCCAAGGGAGGACTAGCGGGACGAACCAGCTCCTACGAGCAGTACTTC.